This T cell receptor beta chain derives from a study of neurological immune-mediated disorders. The table lists this clonotype with many counts. Germline lookup yields CDR1 DFQATT and CDR2 SNEGSKA (reference sequence). V was clipped by 6 bases and J by 1 base, with 19 bases between them. This CDR3 has 16 residues. The authors made cDNA by 5'RACE with 10-nucleotide random UMIs. From the 5' RACE reads, TCRdb called clonotypes with MiXCR, one entry per CDR3 protein. The profile covers roughly 100,000 distinct CDR3 sequences, with 3% to 4.5% appearing a single time and 2.5% to 3% taken by the ten largest.

Material: PBMCs. The genes are TRBV20-1 and TRBJ1-5; perhaps TRBD1 as D (5 bases). This TCR was recovered from a woman aged 45-60 years with multiple sclerosis. The CDR3 protein is CSATLAGARSNQPQHF. The CDR3 DNA sequence: TGCAGTGCCACATTGGCCGGGGCGCGGAGCAATCAGCCCCAGCATTTT.